This T cell receptor (beta chain) is drawn from a study of T cells in Graves' hyperthyroidism and ophthalmopathy. Study details: At initial diagnosis, before any treatment had begun, peripheral blood was obtained. Broader study findings: The model predicted ophthalmopathy a median around 6.5 months before onset.

This clonotype was seen a few times. The antigen remains undetermined. The V gene lost 2 bases and the J gene lost 4 bases, with 8 bases spanning the gap. The V gene's germline CDR1 is MDHEN and CDR2 SYDVKM. The CDR3 spans 13 residues. TCR beta CDR3 sequences were amplified from RNA transcripts. First-round RT-PCR targeting the TCR CDR3 was performed with the HTBI primer set. A single record per CDR3 protein comes from TCRdb applying MiXCR to the multiplex PCR reads. The data hold around 340,000 distinct CDR3 sequences, with approximately 22% observed a single time. Hyperthyroidism in the patients, aged 18 to 65, was newly diagnosed and under 2 months in duration. Diagnoses rested on clinical symptoms, serum thyroxine and TRAb, thyroid ultrasound and orbital computed tomography.

The V gene is TRBV28, the J gene TRBJ1-2; D ambiguous. Material for sequencing was blood. This receptor was obtained from a woman aged 45-65 years with Graves' hyperthyroidism. This CDR3 is CASSLPQLYGYTF. Here the CDR3 DNA reads TGTGCCAGCAGTTTACCACAGCTCTATGGCTACACCTTC.